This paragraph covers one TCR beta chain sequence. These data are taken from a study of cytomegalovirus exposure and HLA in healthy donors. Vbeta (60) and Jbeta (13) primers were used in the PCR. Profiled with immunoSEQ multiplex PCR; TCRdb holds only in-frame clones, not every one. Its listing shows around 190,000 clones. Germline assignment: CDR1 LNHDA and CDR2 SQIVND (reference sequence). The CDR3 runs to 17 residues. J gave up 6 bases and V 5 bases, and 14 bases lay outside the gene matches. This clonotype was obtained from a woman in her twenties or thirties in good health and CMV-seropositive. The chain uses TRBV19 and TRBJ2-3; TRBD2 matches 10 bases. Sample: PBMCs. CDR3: CASSPPLAGTLRDTQYF. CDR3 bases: TGTGCCAGTAGTCCCCCACTAGCGGGGACCCTCCGGGATACGCAGTATTTT.